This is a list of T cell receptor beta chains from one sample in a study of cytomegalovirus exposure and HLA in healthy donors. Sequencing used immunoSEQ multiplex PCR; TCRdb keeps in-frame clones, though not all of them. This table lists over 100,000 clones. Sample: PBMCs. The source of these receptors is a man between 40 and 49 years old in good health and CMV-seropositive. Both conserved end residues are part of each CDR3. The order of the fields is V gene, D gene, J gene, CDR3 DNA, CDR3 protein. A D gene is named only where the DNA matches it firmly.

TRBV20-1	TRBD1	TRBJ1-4	TGCAGTGCACCACAGGGGGAAAAACTGTTTTTT	CSAPQGEKLFF
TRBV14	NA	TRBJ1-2	TGTGCCAGCAGCCAAGATAGGTCCGGGAATGGCTACACCTTC	CASSQDRSGNGYTF
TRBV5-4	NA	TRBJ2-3	TGTGCCAGCAGCCCGCGTGGGGGGAGCACAGATACGCAGTATTTT	CASSPRGGSTDTQYF
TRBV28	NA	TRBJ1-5	TGTGCCAGCAGTCCCAAAAACTTCTATAGCAATCAGCCCCAGCATTTT	CASSPKNFYSNQPQHF
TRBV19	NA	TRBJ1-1	TGTGCCAGTAGTATTTTCAGGGGAGACACTGAAGCTTTCTTT	CASSIFRGDTEAFF
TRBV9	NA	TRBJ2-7	TGTGCCAGCAGCCCGAGTAATGGAGGACTGGAGGCCTACGAGCAGTACTTC	CASSPSNGGLEAYEQYF
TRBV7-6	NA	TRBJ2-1	TGTGCCAGCAGCTTTGTGGGGAGTGAGCAGTTCTTC	CASSFVGSEQFF
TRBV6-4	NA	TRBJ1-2	TGTGCCAGCAGTGAAAACTGGAACTATGGCTACACCTTC	CASSENWNYGYTF
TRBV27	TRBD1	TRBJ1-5	TGTGCCAGCAGTCCCATAGGGGGCGATGGGCCCGATCAGCCCCAGCATTTT	CASSPIGGDGPDQPQHF
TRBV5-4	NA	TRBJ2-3	TGTGCCAGCAGCTACAGGTCAGATACGCAGTATTTT	CASSYRSDTQYF